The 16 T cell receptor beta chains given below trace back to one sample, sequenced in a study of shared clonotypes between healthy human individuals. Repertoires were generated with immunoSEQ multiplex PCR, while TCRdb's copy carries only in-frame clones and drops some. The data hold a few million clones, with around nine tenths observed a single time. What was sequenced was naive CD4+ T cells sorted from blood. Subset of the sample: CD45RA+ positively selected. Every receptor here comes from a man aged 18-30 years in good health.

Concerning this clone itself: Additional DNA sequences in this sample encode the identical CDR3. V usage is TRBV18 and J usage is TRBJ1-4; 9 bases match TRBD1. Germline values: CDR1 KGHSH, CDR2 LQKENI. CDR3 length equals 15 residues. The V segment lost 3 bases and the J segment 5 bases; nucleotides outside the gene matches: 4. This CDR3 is CASSPRTGENEKLFF. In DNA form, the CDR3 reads TGTGCCAGCTCACCCCGGACAGGGGAAAATGAAAAACTGTTTTTT.

CDR3 amino acids: CASTLGQGAYGYTF. For the CDR3, the DNA is TGTGCCAGTACCCTAGGACAGGGGGCGTATGGCTACACCTTC. V is TRBV6-5 and J is TRBJ1-2; 11 positions agree with TRBD1. Germline V lookup: CDR1 MNHEY, CDR2 SVGAGI. The CDR3 contains 14 residues. Germline trimming cut 9 bases from V and 5 bases from J; bases unmatched to any gene: 8.

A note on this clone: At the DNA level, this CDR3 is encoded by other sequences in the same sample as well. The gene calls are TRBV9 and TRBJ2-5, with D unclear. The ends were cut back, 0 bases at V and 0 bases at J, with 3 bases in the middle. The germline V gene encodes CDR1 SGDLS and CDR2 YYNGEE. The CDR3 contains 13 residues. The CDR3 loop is CASSVDNQETQYF. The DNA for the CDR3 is TGTGCCAGCAGCGTAGACAACCAAGAGACCCAGTACTTC. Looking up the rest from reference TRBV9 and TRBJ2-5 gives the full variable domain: DSGVTQTPKHLITATGQRVTLRCSPRSGDLSVYWYQQSLDQGLQFLIQYYNGEERAKGNILERFSAQQFPDLHSELNLSSLELGDSALYFCASSVDNQETQYFGPGTRLLVL.

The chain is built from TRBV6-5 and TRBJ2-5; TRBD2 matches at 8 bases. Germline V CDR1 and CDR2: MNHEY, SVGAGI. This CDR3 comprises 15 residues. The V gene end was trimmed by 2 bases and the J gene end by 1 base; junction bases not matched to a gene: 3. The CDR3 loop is CASSYQRGIQETQYF. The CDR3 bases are TGTGCCAGCAGTTACCAGCGGGGGATCCAAGAGACCCAGTACTTC.

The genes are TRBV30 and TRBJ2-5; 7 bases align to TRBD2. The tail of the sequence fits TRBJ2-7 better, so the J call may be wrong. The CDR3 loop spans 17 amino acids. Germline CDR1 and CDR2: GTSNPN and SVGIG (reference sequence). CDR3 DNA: TGTGCCTGGACCAACAGCGGGACCTCGATTTCTTCCTACGAGCAGTACTTC. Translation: CAWTNSGTSISSYEQYF.

This CDR3 is CASSRQAEQPQHF. DNA of the CDR3: TGTGCCAGCAGTAGACAGGCCGAACAGCCCCAGCATTTT. The chain employs TRBV6-1 and TRBJ1-5; a possible D gene is TRBD1 (6 bases). This CDR3 comprises 13 residues. V was trimmed by 5 bases and J by 7 bases, leaving 12 bases between them. The germline gives CDR1 MNHNS, CDR2 SASEGT.

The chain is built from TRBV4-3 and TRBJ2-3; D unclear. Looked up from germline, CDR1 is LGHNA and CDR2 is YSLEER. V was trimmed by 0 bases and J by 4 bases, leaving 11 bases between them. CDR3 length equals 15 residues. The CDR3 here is CASSQDPKAADTQYF. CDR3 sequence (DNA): TGCGCCAGCAGCCAAGATCCCAAAGCCGCAGATACGCAGTATTTT.

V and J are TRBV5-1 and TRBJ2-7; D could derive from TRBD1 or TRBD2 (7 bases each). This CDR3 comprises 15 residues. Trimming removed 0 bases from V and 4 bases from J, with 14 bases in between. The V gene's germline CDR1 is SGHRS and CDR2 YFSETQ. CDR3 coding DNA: TGCGCCAGCAGCTTGGTGGGAGGGGGCGGATACGAGCAGTACTTC. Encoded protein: CASSLVGGGGYEQYF.

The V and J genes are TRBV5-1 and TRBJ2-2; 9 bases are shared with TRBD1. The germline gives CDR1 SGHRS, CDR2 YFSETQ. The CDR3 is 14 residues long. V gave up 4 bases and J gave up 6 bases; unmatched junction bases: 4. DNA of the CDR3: TGCGCCAGCAGCCCGAGGACAGGGGCCGGGGAGCTGTTTTTT. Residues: CASSPRTGAGELFF.

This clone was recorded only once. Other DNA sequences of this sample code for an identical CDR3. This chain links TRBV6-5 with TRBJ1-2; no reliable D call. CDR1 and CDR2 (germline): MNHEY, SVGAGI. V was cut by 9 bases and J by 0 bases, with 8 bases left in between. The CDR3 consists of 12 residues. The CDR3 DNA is TGTGCCAGTAAGCGAGCTAACTATGGCTACACCTTC. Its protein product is CASKRANYGYTF.

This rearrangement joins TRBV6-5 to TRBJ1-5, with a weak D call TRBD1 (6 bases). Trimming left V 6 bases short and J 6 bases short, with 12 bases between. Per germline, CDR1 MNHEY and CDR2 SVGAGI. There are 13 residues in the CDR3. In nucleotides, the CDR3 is TGTGCCAGCAGGAGCAGGGGAGGTCAGCCCCAGCATTTT. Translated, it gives CASRSRGGQPQHF.

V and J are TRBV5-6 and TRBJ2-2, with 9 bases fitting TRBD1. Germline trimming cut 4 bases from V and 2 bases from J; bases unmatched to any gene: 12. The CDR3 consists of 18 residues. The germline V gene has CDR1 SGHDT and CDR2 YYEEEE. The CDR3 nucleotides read TGTGCCAGCAGCAAAGCCGGGACAGGGAGTATCAACACCGGGGAGCTGTTTTTT. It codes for CASSKAGTGSINTGELFF.

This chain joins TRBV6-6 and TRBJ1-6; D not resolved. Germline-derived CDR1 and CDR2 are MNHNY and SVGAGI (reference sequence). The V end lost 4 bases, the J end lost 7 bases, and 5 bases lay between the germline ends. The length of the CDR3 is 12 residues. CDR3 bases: TGTGCCAGCAGTTCCGCCAATTCACCCCTCCACTTT. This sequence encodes CASSSANSPLHF.

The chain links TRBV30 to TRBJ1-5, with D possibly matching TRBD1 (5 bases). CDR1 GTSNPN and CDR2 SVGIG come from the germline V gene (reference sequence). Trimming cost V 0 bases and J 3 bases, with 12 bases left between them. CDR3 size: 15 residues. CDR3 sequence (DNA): TGTGCCTGGAGTGTATGGGGGATTTCCAATCAGCCCCAGCATTTT. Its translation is CAWSVWGISNQPQHF.

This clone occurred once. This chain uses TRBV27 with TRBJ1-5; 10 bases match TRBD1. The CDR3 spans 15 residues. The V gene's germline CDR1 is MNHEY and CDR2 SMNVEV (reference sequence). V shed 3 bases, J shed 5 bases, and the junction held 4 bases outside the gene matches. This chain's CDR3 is CASSFKGTGDQPQHF. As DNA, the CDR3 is TGTGCCAGCAGTTTCAAGGGGACAGGGGATCAGCCCCAGCATTTT.

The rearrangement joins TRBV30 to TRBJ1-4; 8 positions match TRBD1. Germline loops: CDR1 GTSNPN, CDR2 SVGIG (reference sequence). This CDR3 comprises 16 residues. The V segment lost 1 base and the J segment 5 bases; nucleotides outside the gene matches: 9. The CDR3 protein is CAWSARGRGQNEKLFF. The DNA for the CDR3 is TGTGCCTGGAGTGCACGGGGCAGGGGGCAGAATGAAAAACTGTTTTTT.